This is a list of T cell receptor beta chains from one sample in a study of long-term antiretroviral therapy in people with HIV. The repertoire was sequenced with immunoSEQ multiplex PCR; TCRdb's copy has only in-frame clones and lacks some. This table has around 20,000 clones, 76% appearing once. Specimen: unsorted PBMCs, collected 0.5 years before starting antiretroviral therapy. These receptors were collected from a man aged 18 to 29 with HIV. Each CDR3 is given with its conserved first and last residue. The D gene is left open where the match is weak. Size tells how often a clone was seen (once, few, many) or the class of an expanded clone, and some rows leave it out.

V gene,J gene,D gene,CDR3 length,clone size,CDR3 protein,CDR3 DNA
TRBV6-1,TRBJ2-7,.,15,.,CASSEEGGGGYEQYF,TGTGCCAGCAGTGAAGAGGGGGGAGGAGGCTACGAGCAGTACTTC
TRBV7-9,TRBJ2-3,.,12,medium-sized,CASRQYSDTQYF,TGTGCCAGCAGGCAATATTCGGATACGCAGTATTTT
TRBV5-1,TRBJ2-3,TRBD2,16,.,CASSFGTSGFTDTQYF,TGCGCCAGCAGCTTCGGGACTAGCGGCTTCACAGATACGCAGTATTTT
TRBV6-1,TRBJ2-1,.,12,.,CASLHPRGVQFF,TGTGCCAGCCTCCACCCCCGCGGTGTGCAGTTCTTC
TRBV9,TRBJ2-2,.,13,once,CASRGGNTGELFF,TGTGCCAGCAGGGGAGGGAACACCGGGGAGCTGTTTTTT
TRBV5-4,TRBJ2-3,.,14,once,CASSLLDSPDTQYF,TGTGCCAGCAGCTTGTTGGATTCCCCAGATACGCAGTATTTT
TRBV11-3,TRBJ1-2,TRBD1,13,.,CASSFPGGYGYTF,TGTGCCAGCAGCTTTCCAGGGGGCTATGGCTACACCTTC
TRBV5-1,TRBJ2-7,.,11,.,CASSTAYEQYF,TGCGCCAGCAGTACTGCTTACGAGCAGTACTTC
TRBV6-1,TRBJ1-5,.,15,.,CASSEKVGSNQPQHF,TGTGCCAGCAGTGAAAAGGTTGGCAGCAATCAGCCCCAGCATTTT
TRBV27,TRBJ1-1,.,14,.,CASSPVGQTFEAFF,TGTGCCAGCAGCCCCGTCGGACAGACGTTTGAAGCTTTCTTT
TRBV6-5,TRBJ2-7,TRBD2,16,.,CASSSLAGGSSYEQYF,TGTGCCAGCAGTTCTCTCGCGGGGGGTAGCTCCTACGAGCAGTACTTC
TRBV19,TRBJ1-1,.,14,few,CASLGETLNTEAFF,TGTGCCAGCCTAGGGGAGACCCTGAACACTGAAGCTTTCTTT
TRBV5-6,TRBJ2-3,TRBD2,16,.,CASSSLAGGPTDTQYF,TGTGCCAGCAGCTCCCTAGCGGGAGGGCCGACAGATACGCAGTATTTT
TRBV19,TRBJ2-1,.,13,few,CASSEQGGNEQFF,TGTGCCAGTAGTGAACAGGGGGGGAATGAGCAGTTCTTC
TRBV18,TRBJ2-1,.,15,.,CASSPEPAYYNEQFF,TGTGCCAGCTCACCAGAACCAGCTTACTACAATGAGCAGTTCTTC
TRBV6-1,TRBJ1-2,TRBD1,15,.,CASSEGRGTDYGYTF,TGTGCCAGCAGTGAAGGGAGGGGGACAGATTATGGCTACACCTTC
TRBV11-2,TRBJ2-1,TRBD2,18,.,CASSLVVLAGALPYEQFF,TGTGCCAGCAGCTTAGTAGTATTAGCGGGGGCCCTACCATATGAGCAGTTCTTC
TRBV27,TRBJ2-7,.,14,few,CASSTRGYSYEQYF,TGTGCCAGCAGTACTCGGGGCTACTCCTACGAGCAGTACTTC
TRBV19,TRBJ2-1,TRBD2,15,few,CATALTSGDYNEQFF,TGTGCCACCGCCCTGACTAGCGGAGATTACAATGAGCAGTTCTTC
TRBV9,TRBJ1-2,.,14,.,CASSVGDGGYGYTF,TGTGCCAGCAGCGTAGGGGACGGTGGCTATGGCTACACCTTC
TRBV7-2,TRBJ1-6,.,17,.,CASSLALVGFDNSPLHF,TGTGCCAGCAGCTTAGCCCTTGTGGGGTTCGATAATTCACCCCTCCACTTT
TRBV4-2,TRBJ1-1,.,13,.,CASSLINQAEAFF,TGTGCCAGCAGCCTCATCAACCAGGCTGAAGCTTTCTTT
TRBV7-6,TRBJ1-5,.,13,.,CASSSRDDQPQHF,TGTGCCAGCAGCTCCAGGGACGATCAGCCCCAGCATTTT
TRBV4-3,TRBJ2-2,.,16,.,CASSQDVTGLTGELFF,TGCGCCAGCAGCCAAGATGTTACGGGCCTCACCGGGGAGCTGTTTTTT
TRBV6-5,TRBJ1-4,TRBD1,14,.,CASSYKGAGEKLFF,TGTGCCAGCAGTTACAAGGGGGCTGGGGAAAAACTGTTTTTT
TRBV19,TRBJ1-1,.,16,once,CASSIGEKGMNTEAFF,TGTGCCAGTAGTATAGGGGAGAAGGGCATGAACACTGAAGCTTTCTTT
TRBV10-3,TRBJ2-7,.,17,.,CAISESPDKPLTYEQYF,TGTGCCATCAGTGAGTCTCCGGACAAACCATTAACCTACGAGCAGTACTTC
TRBV4-1,TRBJ1-4,.,12,.,CASSQDREKLFF,TGCGCCAGCAGCCAAGATCGGGAAAAACTGTTTTTT
TRBV27,TRBJ2-7,.,13,.,CASSLSGPREQYF,TGTGCCAGCAGTTTATCGGGACCGAGGGAGCAGTACTTC
TRBV27,TRBJ2-7,TRBD2,15,few,CASSPTSASSYEQYF,TGTGCCAGCAGCCCGACTAGCGCGAGCTCCTACGAGCAGTACTTC
TRBV4-2,TRBJ2-7,.,12,.,CASSRGGDEQYF,TGTGCCAGCAGCCGAGGGGGGGACGAGCAGTACTTC
TRBV6-1,TRBJ2-7,.,11,.,CASSEKYEQYF,TGTGCCAGCAGTGAAAAATACGAGCAGTACTTC
TRBV5-1,TRBJ1-1,TRBD1,16,.,CASAKDRGLMNTEAFF,TGCGCCAGCGCCAAAGACAGGGGGCTCATGAACACTGAAGCTTTCTTT
TRBV19,TRBJ2-2,.,15,.,CASSIGPSPAGELFF,TGTGCCAGTAGTATCGGACCCAGCCCCGCCGGGGAGCTGTTTTTT
TRBV15,TRBJ1-1,TRBD1,15,once,CATSRVQTGPPEAFF,TGTGCCACCAGCAGAGTCCAGACAGGGCCCCCTGAAGCTTTCTTT
TRBV9,TRBJ2-3,.,15,.,CASSVEGASTDTQYF,TGTGCCAGCAGCGTGGAGGGGGCTAGCACAGATACGCAGTATTTT
TRBV5-5,TRBJ1-5,.,15,few,CASSLAGNSNQPQHF,TGTGCCAGCAGCTTGGCAGGGAATAGCAATCAGCCCCAGCATTTT
TRBV10-3,TRBJ2-7,TRBD1,13,.,CATGTGGNYEQYF,TGTGCCACGGGGACAGGGGGAAACTACGAGCAGTACTTC
TRBV7-9,TRBJ2-1,.,15,once,CASSSPGHNNNEQFF,TGTGCCAGCAGCTCACCGGGACACAACAACAATGAGCAGTTCTTC
TRBV28,TRBJ2-7,TRBD1,15,.,CASSLPGTGGNEQYF,TGTGCCAGCAGCTTACCGGGGACAGGAGGAAACGAGCAGTACTTC
TRBV5-1,TRBJ1-2,.,15,once,CASSWGRGGNYGYTF,TGCGCCAGCAGCTGGGGGAGAGGGGGTAACTATGGCTACACCTTC
TRBV27,TRBJ2-7,.,13,.,CASSFRGGGQQYF,TGTGCCAGCAGTTTTCGAGGCGGCGGACAGCAGTACTTC
TRBV28,TRBJ1-1,.,12,.,CASSLGNTEAFF,TGTGCCAGCAGTTTGGGGAACACTGAAGCTTTCTTT
TRBV7-6,TRBJ1-4,TRBD1,16,.,CASSLAEGARGEKLFF,TGTGCCAGCAGCTTAGCCGAGGGGGCGAGGGGTGAAAAACTGTTTTTT
TRBV6-1,TRBJ1-1,TRBD1,13,.,CASRDREGTEAFF,TGTGCCAGCAGGGACAGGGAGGGCACTGAAGCTTTCTTT
TRBV7-2,TRBJ2-5,.,17,.,CASSLDLDAPRAETQYF,TGTGCCAGCAGCTTAGATCTTGACGCCCCCCGGGCGGAGACCCAGTACTTC
TRBV13,TRBJ2-1,TRBD2,16,few,CASSSRGLAGGYEQFF,TGTGCCAGCAGCTCCCGCGGACTAGCGGGAGGATATGAGCAGTTCTTC